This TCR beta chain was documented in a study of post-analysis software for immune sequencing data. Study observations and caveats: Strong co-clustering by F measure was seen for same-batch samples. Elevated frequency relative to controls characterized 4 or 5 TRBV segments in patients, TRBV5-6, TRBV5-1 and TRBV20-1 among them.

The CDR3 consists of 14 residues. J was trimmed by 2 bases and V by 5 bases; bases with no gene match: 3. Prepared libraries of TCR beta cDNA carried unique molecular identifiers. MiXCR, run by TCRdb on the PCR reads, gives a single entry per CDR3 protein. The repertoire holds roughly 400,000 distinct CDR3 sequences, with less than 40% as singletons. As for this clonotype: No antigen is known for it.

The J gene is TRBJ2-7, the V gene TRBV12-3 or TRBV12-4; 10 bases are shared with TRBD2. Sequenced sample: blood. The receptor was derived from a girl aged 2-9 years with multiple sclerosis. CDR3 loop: CASSQGTSAYEQYF. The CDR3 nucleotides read TGTGCCAGCAGTCAGGGGACTAGCGCCTACGAGCAGTACTTC.